These 7 T cell receptor beta chains originate from one sample sequenced in a study of blood T cell repertoires in COVID-19. Clones were read by immunoSEQ multiplex PCR, and TCRdb kept only the in-frame ones, dropping some. The sample carries more than 85,000 clones, approximately 80% recorded once. The sequencing input was peripheral blood. Every receptor here comes from a woman aged 70-85 years with acute or convalescent COVID-19.

This clone showed up just a few times. The chain employs TRBV7-3 and TRBJ2-7; 12 bases agree with TRBD2. The CDR3 runs 16 residues. Germline loops: CDR1 SGHTA, CDR2 FQGTGA. Losses at the gene ends were 2 bases for V and 1 base for J; bases not matched to a gene: 3. This CDR3 is CASSLEGTSGSYEQYF. DNA of the CDR3: TGTGCCAGCAGCTTAGAGGGGACTAGCGGGTCCTACGAGCAGTACTTC. Complete variable domain (other parts from reference TRBV7-3 and TRBJ2-7): GAGVSQTPSNKVTEKGKYVELRCDPISGHTALYWYRQSLGQGPEFLIYFQGTGAADDSGLPNDRFFAVRPEGSVSTLKIQRTERGDSAVYLCASSLEGTSGSYEQYFGPGTRLTVT.

This sequence joins TRBV5-6 and TRBJ2-1, with 10 bases identical to TRBD2. The V segment lost 4 bases and the J segment 9 bases; nucleotides outside the gene matches: 10. Germline V gene data show CDR1 as SGHDT and CDR2 as YYEEEE. There are 15 residues in the CDR3. Here the CDR3 reads CASSPLLAGEGEQFF. The CDR3 region has the DNA TGTGCCAGCAGCCCCCTTCTAGCGGGAGAGGGTGAGCAGTTCTTC.

The chain recombines TRBV28 with TRBJ1-2; D unresolved. This CDR3 comprises 13 residues. Trimming took 6 bases from V and 1 from J, leaving 9 bases between them. Germline loops: CDR1 MDHEN, CDR2 SYDVKM. CDR3 in DNA: TGTGCCAGCAGGAACCAACTTAACTATGGCTACACCTTC. It translates to CASRNQLNYGYTF.

The V call is TRBV6-5, the J call TRBJ1-6; weak D call: TRBD1 (6 bases). With 8 bases removed from V and 0 bases from J, the gap between germline ends came to 8 bases. Germline CDR1 and CDR2: MNHEY and SVGAGI. There are 14 residues in the CDR3. CDR3 in DNA: TGTGCCAGCTTACAGGGCTCCTATAATTCACCCCTCCACTTT. Its translation: CASLQGSYNSPLHF.

The V and J genes are TRBV15 and TRBJ1-1; no definite D call. Germline-derived CDR1 and CDR2 are LNHNV and YYDKDF (reference sequence). The ends were cut back, 2 bases at V and 0 bases at J, with 7 bases in the middle. The CDR3 extends over 14 amino acids. The CDR3 spells CATSRRGMNTEAFF. DNA of the CDR3: TGTGCCACCAGCAGACGGGGTATGAACACTGAAGCTTTCTTT.

This clone was recorded only once. This chain connects TRBV28 to TRBJ2-2; 14 bases map to TRBD2. V shed 10 bases, J shed 5 bases, and the junction held 18 bases outside the gene matches. Germline V lookup: CDR1 MDHEN, CDR2 SYDVKM. The CDR3 contains 19 residues. The CDR3 loop is CATEGDYRGTSGSTGELFF. The CDR3 coding sequence is TGTGCCACCGAAGGCGATTACAGGGGGACTAGCGGGAGTACCGGGGAGCTGTTTTTT.

The chain couples TRBV7-9 to TRBJ1-3; possible D gene TRBD1, 5 bases. V was trimmed by 1 base and J by 4 bases, leaving 14 bases between them. The CDR3 sequence is 16 residues long. CDR1 is SEHNR, CDR2 FQNEAQ, per germline (reference sequence). DNA of the CDR3: TGTGCCAGCAGCTTAGAAGGTGTCAGGGCCGGAAACACCATATATTTT. Translation: CASSLEGVRAGNTIYF.